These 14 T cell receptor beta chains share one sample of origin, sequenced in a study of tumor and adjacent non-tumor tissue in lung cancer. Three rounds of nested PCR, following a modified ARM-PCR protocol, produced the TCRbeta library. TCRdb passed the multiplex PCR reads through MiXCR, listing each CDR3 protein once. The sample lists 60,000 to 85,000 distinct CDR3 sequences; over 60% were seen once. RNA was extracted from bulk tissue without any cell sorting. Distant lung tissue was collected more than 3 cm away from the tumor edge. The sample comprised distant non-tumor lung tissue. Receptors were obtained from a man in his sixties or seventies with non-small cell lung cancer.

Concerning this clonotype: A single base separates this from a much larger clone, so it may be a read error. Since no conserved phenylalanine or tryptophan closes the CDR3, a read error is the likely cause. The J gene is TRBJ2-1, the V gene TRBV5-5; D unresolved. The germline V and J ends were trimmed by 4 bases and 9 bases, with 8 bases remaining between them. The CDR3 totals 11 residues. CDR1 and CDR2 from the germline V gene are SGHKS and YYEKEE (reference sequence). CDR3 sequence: CASSLGPEQFL. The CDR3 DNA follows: TGTGCCAGCAGCCTAGGCCCTGAGCAGTTCCTC.

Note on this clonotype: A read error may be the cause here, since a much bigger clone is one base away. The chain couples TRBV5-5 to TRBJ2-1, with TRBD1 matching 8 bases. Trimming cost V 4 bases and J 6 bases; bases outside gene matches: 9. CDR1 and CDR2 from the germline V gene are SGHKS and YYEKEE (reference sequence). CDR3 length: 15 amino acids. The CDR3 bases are TGTGCCAGCAGCCACGGCAGGGGGCGAGGCAATGAGCAGTTCTTC. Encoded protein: CASSHGRGRGNEQFF.

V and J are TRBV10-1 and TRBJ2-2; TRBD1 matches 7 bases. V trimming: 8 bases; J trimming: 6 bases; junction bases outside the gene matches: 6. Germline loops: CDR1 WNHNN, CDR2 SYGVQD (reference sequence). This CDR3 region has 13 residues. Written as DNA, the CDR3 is TGCGCCAGCGGCCACAGGGGCTCCGGGGAGCTGTTTTTT. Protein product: CASGHRGSGELFF.

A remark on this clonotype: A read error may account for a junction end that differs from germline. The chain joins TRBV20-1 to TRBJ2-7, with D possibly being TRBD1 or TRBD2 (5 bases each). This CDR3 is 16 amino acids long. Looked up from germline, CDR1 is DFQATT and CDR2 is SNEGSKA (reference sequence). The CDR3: CSAKTRIGTLLPEQYF. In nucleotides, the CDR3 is TGCAGCGCTAAAACCAGAATTGGGACCCTTCTCCCTGAGCAGTACTTC.

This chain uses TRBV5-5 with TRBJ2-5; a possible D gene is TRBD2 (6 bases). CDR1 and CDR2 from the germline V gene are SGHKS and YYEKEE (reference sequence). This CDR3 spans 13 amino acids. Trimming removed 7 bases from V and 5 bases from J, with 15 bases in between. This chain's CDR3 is CASGAKRGETQYF. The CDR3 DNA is TGTGCCAGCGGCGCTAAACGGGGGGAGACCCAGTACTTC.

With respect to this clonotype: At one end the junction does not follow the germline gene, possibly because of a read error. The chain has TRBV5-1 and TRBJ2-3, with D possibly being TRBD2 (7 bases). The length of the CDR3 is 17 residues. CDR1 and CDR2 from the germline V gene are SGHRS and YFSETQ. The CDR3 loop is CASSSSLGGRSVDTRYF. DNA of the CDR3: TGCGCCAGCAGCTCATCGCTGGGGGGGCGTTCAGTGGATACGCGGTATTTT.

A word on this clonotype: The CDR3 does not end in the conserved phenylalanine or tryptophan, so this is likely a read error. The CDR3 reads CASSPGTVGRETQYS. The CDR3 nucleotides are TGTGCTAGCAGCCCGGGTACAGTTGGGCGAGAGACCCAGTACTCC. The genes are TRBV11-2 and TRBJ2-5; D gene ambiguous. The CDR3 totals 15 residues. Germline values: CDR1 SGHAT, CDR2 FQNNGV.

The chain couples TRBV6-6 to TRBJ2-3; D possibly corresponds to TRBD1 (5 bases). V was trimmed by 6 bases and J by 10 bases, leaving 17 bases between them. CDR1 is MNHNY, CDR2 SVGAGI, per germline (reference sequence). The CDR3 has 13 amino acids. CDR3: CASRTWGRDAQYF. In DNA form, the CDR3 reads TGTGCCAGCAGAACATGGGGCAGGGATGCGCAGTATTTT.

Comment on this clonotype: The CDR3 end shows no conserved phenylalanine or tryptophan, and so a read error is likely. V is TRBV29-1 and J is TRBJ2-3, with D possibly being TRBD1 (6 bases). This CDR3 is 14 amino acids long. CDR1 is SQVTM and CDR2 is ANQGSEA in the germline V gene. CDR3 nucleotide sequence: TGCAGCATCGACAGGCCGCAGGGCACAGATATGCAGTATGTT. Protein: CSIDRPQGTDMQYV.

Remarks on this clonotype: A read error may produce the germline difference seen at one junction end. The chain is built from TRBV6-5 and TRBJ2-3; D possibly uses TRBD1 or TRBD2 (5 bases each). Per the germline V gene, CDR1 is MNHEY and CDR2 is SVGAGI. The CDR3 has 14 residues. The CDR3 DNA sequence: TGTGACAGCAGCCTCACTATCGGGGCGAATACGCAGTATTTT. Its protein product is CDSSLTIGANTQYF.

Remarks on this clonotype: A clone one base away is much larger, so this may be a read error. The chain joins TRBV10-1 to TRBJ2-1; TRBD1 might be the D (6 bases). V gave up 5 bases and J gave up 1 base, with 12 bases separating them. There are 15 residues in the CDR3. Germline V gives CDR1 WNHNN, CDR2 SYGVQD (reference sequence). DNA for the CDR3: TGCGCCAGCAGTCACCGGGACACATCCTACAATGAGCAGTTCTTC. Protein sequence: CASSHRDTSYNEQFF.

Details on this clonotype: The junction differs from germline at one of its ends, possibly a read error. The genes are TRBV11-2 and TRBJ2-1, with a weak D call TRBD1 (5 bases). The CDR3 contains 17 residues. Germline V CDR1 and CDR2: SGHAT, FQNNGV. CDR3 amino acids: CASVWGSSTASYNEQFF. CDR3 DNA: TGTGCCAGCGTTTGGGGCTCCAGCACCGCCTCATACAATGAACAGTTCTTC.

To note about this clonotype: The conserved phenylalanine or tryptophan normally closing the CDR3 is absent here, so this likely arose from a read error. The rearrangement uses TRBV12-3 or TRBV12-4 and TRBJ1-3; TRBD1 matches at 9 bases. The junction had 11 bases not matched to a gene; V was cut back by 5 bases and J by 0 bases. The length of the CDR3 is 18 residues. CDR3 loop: CASSHHGTGIGSGNTIYS. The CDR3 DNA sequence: TGTGCCAGCAGTCATCACGGGACAGGGATCGGCTCTGGAAACACCATATATTCT.

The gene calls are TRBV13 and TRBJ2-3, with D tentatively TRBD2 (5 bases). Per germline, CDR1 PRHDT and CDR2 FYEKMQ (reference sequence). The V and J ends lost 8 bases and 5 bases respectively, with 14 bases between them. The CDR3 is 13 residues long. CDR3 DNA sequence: TGTGCCAGCGAGGGTGGAGGCATAGATACGCAGTATTTT. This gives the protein CASEGGGIDTQYF.